These 5 T cell receptor beta chains were sequenced from one sample in a study of T cell repertoires in cytomegalovirus infection. TCRdb called the reads again in MiXCR, with one record for every CDR3 protein. Among approximately 100,000 distinct CDR3 sequences listed, around 22% were seen once. The sample was CD8+ T cells from PBMCs. The source of these receptors is a human donor in good health (CMV status not recorded). Some clones in this sample may be carry-over from other donors' samples.

To note about this clonotype: A single base separates this from a much larger clone, so it may be a read error. V and J are TRBV7-3 and TRBJ1-1; D call uncertain. The germline gives CDR1 SGHTA, CDR2 FQGTGA. The CDR3 sequence is 12 residues long. The V gene lost 7 bases and the J gene lost 3 bases, with 9 bases spanning the gap. The CDR3 protein is CASTPTDTEAFF. Written as DNA, the CDR3 is TGTGCCAGCACCCCGACGGACACTGAAGCTTTCTTT.

The chain links TRBV19 to TRBJ2-1; 8 bases fit TRBD1. Germline V gene lookup returns CDR1 LNHDA and CDR2 SQIVND (reference sequence). Trimming took 10 bases from V and 3 from J; bases not matched to a gene: 5. This CDR3 contains 13 residues. CDR3 nucleotide sequence: TGTGCCATCGGACAGGGTCTCTACAATGAGCAGTTCTTC. Its translation: CAIGQGLYNEQFF.

This clonotype was recorded many times. V and J are TRBV19 and TRBJ2-7, with D hard to call. The V and J ends lost 5 bases and 9 bases respectively, with 14 bases between them. The CDR3 has 12 residues. Germline CDR1 LNHDA, CDR2 SQIVND (reference sequence). CDR3 nucleotide sequence: TGTGCCAGTAGTGCGACTGTTACGAGGCAGTACTTC. Amino acids: CASSATVTRQYF.

This clonotype was found many times. The chain employs TRBV7-2 and TRBJ2-1; 8 bases match TRBD2. The V segment lost 1 base and the J segment 0 bases; nucleotides outside the gene matches: 5. Germline V gene lookup returns CDR1 SGHTA and CDR2 FQGNSA. The CDR3 length is 17 residues. The CDR3 sequence: CASSLVGRASSYNEQFF. DNA of the CDR3: TGTGCCAGCAGCTTAGTCGGGAGGGCTAGCTCCTACAATGAGCAGTTCTTC.

This clonotype has ten or more counts. V is TRBV11-3 and J is TRBJ1-1; unclear D gene. The germline CDR1 and CDR2 sequences are SGHNT and YENEEA. Trimming stripped 3 bases from V and 1 base from J, with 6 bases between. The CDR3 spans 13 residues. This chain's CDR3 is CASSLRENTEAFF. In nucleotides, the CDR3 is TGTGCCAGCAGCTTGCGGGAGAACACTGAAGCTTTCTTT.